These 23 T cell receptor beta chains were all obtained from the same sample, sequenced in a study of T cells in localized non-small cell lung cancer. Assay: immunoSEQ multiplex PCR; the TCRdb copy retains only in-frame clones and omits some. The data show around 21,000 clones, around nine tenths seen once. The sample in question was peripheral blood, obtained before any cancer treatment. The receptors come from a male donor aged 60 or older with stage I squamous cell lung carcinoma.

The chain links TRBV14 to TRBJ2-2, with D uncertain. CDR3 length equals 13 residues. Germline lookup yields CDR1 SGHDN and CDR2 FVKESK. V was pared by 2 bases and J by 5 bases, with 6 bases between. For the CDR3, the DNA is TGTGCCAGCAGCCAACTCAGAACCGGGGAGCTGTTTTTT. It specifies CASSQLRTGELFF.

The chain recombines TRBV11-2 with TRBJ1-1, with D possibly matching TRBD1 (6 bases). The germline V gene encodes CDR1 SGHAT and CDR2 FQNNGV. This CDR3 has 14 residues. V was pared by 1 base and J by 6 bases, with 12 bases between. DNA of the CDR3: TGTGCCAGCAGCTTAGTAGGGGGACGTGCTGAAGCTTTCTTT. Its protein product is CASSLVGGRAEAFF. The complete variable domain, with remaining parts taken from reference TRBV11-2 and TRBJ1-1, reads EAGVAQSPRYKIIEKRQSVAFWCNPISGHATLYWYQQILGQGPKLLIQFQNNGVVDDSQLPKDRFSAERLKGVDSTLKIQPAKLEDSAVYLCASSLVGGRAEAFFGQGTRLTVV.

The sample holds one count of this clone. The V gene is TRBV6-9, the J gene TRBJ1-2, with 7 positions matching TRBD1. V was clipped by 5 bases and J by 4 bases; unmatched bases: 4. Germline-derived CDR1 and CDR2 are MNHGY and SVAAGI. The CDR3 has 13 residues. Here the CDR3 reads CASSQGVSYGYTF. The DNA of the CDR3 is TGTGCCAGCAGTCAGGGGGTTAGCTATGGCTACACCTTC.

The chain employs TRBV6-6 and TRBJ2-7; 9 bases align to TRBD1. The CDR3 is made up of 16 amino acids. Germline CDR1 and CDR2: MNHNY and SVGAGI (reference sequence). Germline trimming cut 7 bases from V and 2 bases from J; bases unmatched to any gene: 12. CDR3 in DNA: TGTGCCAGCACTCAATCCCCGGGACAGGGCCCCTACGAGCAGTACTTC. Translation: CASTQSPGQGPYEQYF.

This clone was found once. The chain joins TRBV5-1 to TRBJ2-5; D is perhaps TRBD2 (5 bases). The CDR3 sequence is 16 residues long. Germline CDR1 is SGHRS and CDR2 is YFSETQ. V was clipped by 0 bases and J by 0 bases, with 12 bases between them. In DNA, the CDR3 is TGCGCCAGCAGCTTGGGTGGCGGACTCTACCAAGAGACCCAGTACTTC. Translating it yields CASSLGGGLYQETQYF.

The gene calls are TRBV18 and TRBJ1-1, with 7 bases lining up with TRBD1. With 6 bases clipped from V and 4 bases from J, the junction kept 5 bases outside the gene matches. Germline V lookup: CDR1 KGHSH, CDR2 LQKENI. The length of the CDR3 is 13 residues. This CDR3 reads CASSATGTTEAFF. The DNA for the CDR3 is TGTGCCAGCTCGGCGACAGGGACCACTGAAGCTTTCTTT.

V is TRBV7-8 and J is TRBJ2-7, with a possible D match to TRBD2 (6 bases). Germline V lookup: CDR1 SGHVS, CDR2 FQNEAQ. With 5 bases removed from V and 4 bases from J, the gap between germline ends came to 15 bases. The CDR3 spans 14 residues. In DNA form, the CDR3 reads TGTGCCAGCAGCGGACGGACGGGAGTGTACGAGCAGTACTTC. This codes for CASSGRTGVYEQYF.

The rearrangement joins TRBV15 to TRBJ1-1; weak D call: TRBD1 (5 bases). Deletions cut 0 bases from V and 0 bases from J, with 8 bases between. The V gene's germline CDR1 is LNHNV and CDR2 YYDKDF (reference sequence). This CDR3 spans 15 amino acids. The chain's CDR3 is CATSREGAMNTEAFF. The CDR3 DNA reads TGTGCCACCAGCAGAGAAGGGGCTATGAACACTGAAGCTTTCTTT.

The V gene is TRBV2, the J gene TRBJ2-3; D is undetermined. The germline V gene encodes CDR1 SNHLY and CDR2 FYNNEI. The CDR3 covers 13 residues. Trimming left V 2 bases short and J 3 bases short, with 6 bases between. CDR3 nucleotide sequence: TGTGCCAGCAGTGAATCGTTAACAGATACGCAGTATTTT. It translates to CASSESLTDTQYF.

V gene TRBV27 combines with J gene TRBJ2-5; no definite D call. This CDR3 is built from 12 residues. V was clipped by 5 bases and J by 0 bases, with 4 bases between them. Germline CDR1 and CDR2: MNHEY and SMNVEV (reference sequence). The CDR3 bases are TGTGCCAGCAGTGGGTACCAAGAGACCCAGTACTTC. Amino acid sequence: CASSGYQETQYF.

This chain joins TRBV9 and TRBJ1-1; weak D call: TRBD1 (6 bases). This CDR3 is built from 13 residues. V was clipped by 0 bases and J by 7 bases, with 10 bases between them. Per the germline V gene, CDR1 is SGDLS and CDR2 is YYNGEE. The CDR3 loop is CASSVGSTGEAFF. For the CDR3, the DNA is TGTGCCAGCAGCGTAGGGTCGACAGGTGAAGCTTTCTTT. Complete variable domain (other parts from reference TRBV9 and TRBJ1-1): DSGVTQTPKHLITATGQRVTLRCSPRSGDLSVYWYQQSLDQGLQFLIQYYNGEERAKGNILERFSAQQFPDLHSELNLSSLELGDSALYFCASSVGSTGEAFFGQGTRLTVV.

The chain recombines TRBV9 with TRBJ2-7, with 9 bases that match TRBD2. Per the germline V gene, CDR1 is SGDLS and CDR2 is YYNGEE. With 4 bases clipped from V and 2 bases from J, the junction kept 7 bases outside the gene matches. This CDR3 is 15 amino acids long. Here the CDR3 reads CASSLDSGGPYEQYF. CDR3 DNA sequence: TGTGCCAGCAGCCTTGACAGCGGGGGGCCCTACGAGCAGTACTTC.

The rearrangement uses TRBV18 and TRBJ1-1; 9 bases align to TRBD1. This CDR3 comprises 17 residues. The trim removed 3 bases at V and 0 bases at J, leaving 8 bases unmatched. CDR1 is KGHSH, CDR2 LQKENI, per germline. In DNA form, the CDR3 reads TGTGCCAGCTCACCGCCGGGACAGGGCTCTATGAACACTGAAGCTTTCTTT. As protein: CASSPPGQGSMNTEAFF.

DNA of the CDR3: TGTGCCAGCAGTTTATTCGCAGAAAGTAACTATGGCTACACCTTC. Translating it yields CASSLFAESNYGYTF. The chain carries TRBV27 and TRBJ1-2; D ambiguous. The CDR3 sequence is 15 residues long. V lost 1 base and J 1 base, leaving 10 bases between the germline ends. Germline CDR1 is MNHEY and CDR2 is SMNVEV (reference sequence).

This sequence joins TRBV10-3 and TRBJ1-1; 10 nucleotides agree with TRBD1. J lost 6 bases, V lost 0 bases, and 7 bases had no gene match. The CDR3 consists of 16 residues. CDR1 is ENHRY and CDR2 is SYGVKD in the germline V gene. DNA of the CDR3: TGTGCCATCAGTGAGTCAGGGGGGACAGGGGTCTCTGAAGCTTTCTTT. Translating it yields CAISESGGTGVSEAFF.

The V and J genes are TRBV6-1 and TRBJ1-4; D gene uncertain. Germline V CDR1 and CDR2: MNHNS, SASEGT. V lost 7 bases to trimming and J lost 0 bases, with 9 bases between them. CDR3 length: 14 amino acids. The CDR3 nucleotides are TGTGCCAGCACCTGGCTTGCAACTAATGAAAAACTGTTTTTT. Translation gives CASTWLATNEKLFF.

The J gene is TRBJ2-5, the V gene TRBV9, with 10 nucleotides matching TRBD2. The V gene end was trimmed by 0 bases and the J gene end by 5 bases; junction bases not matched to a gene: 4. Germline V CDR1 and CDR2: SGDLS, YYNGEE. CDR3 length: 15 amino acids. This CDR3 reads CASSVASGGWETQYF. CDR3 bases: TGTGCCAGCAGCGTAGCTAGCGGGGGTTGGGAGACCCAGTACTTC. The whole variable domain, remainder taken from reference TRBV9 and TRBJ2-5, is DSGVTQTPKHLITATGQRVTLRCSPRSGDLSVYWYQQSLDQGLQFLIQYYNGEERAKGNILERFSAQQFPDLHSELNLSSLELGDSALYFCASSVASGGWETQYFGPGTRLLVL.

The chain joins TRBV10-3 to TRBJ1-5; D might be TRBD1 (5 bases). V dropped 3 bases and J dropped 7 bases, with 19 bases sitting between them. From germline, CDR1 is ENHRY and CDR2 SYGVKD. The CDR3 is 16 residues long. CDR3 loop: CAISDGTGVGTQPQHF. For the CDR3, the DNA is TGTGCCATCAGTGACGGGACGGGGGTAGGTACACAGCCCCAGCATTTT.

The chain has TRBV19 and TRBJ1-1, with 9 bases fitting TRBD1. The junction had 4 bases not matched to a gene; V was cut back by 6 bases and J by 5 bases. Germline assignment: CDR1 LNHDA and CDR2 SQIVND (reference sequence). The CDR3 is 13 amino acids. This CDR3 is CASRDRGSTEAFF. The CDR3 DNA reads TGTGCCAGTAGGGACAGGGGCTCTACTGAAGCTTTCTTT.

This clone came up a few times. This chain connects TRBV20-1 to TRBJ1-1; a weak D match, TRBD1 (6 bases). The germline V and J ends were trimmed by 7 bases and 7 bases, with 13 bases remaining between them. The CDR3 covers 11 residues. Germline V CDR1 and CDR2: DFQATT, SNEGSKA (reference sequence). CDR3 sequence: CSVSGEGEAFF. CDR3 coding DNA: TGCAGTGTTTCAGGGGAGGGTGAAGCTTTCTTT.

The gene calls are TRBV29-1 and TRBJ1-2, with 10 bases identical to TRBD1. Germline CDR1 and CDR2: SQVTM and ANQGSEA. The CDR3 sequence is 14 residues long. V shed 6 bases and J 2 bases; nucleotides not matched to a gene: 6. CDR3 sequence reads: CSVAKDRGNYGYTF. The CDR3 DNA is TGCAGCGTGGCAAAGGACAGGGGGAACTATGGCTACACCTTC.

The V and J genes are TRBV9 and TRBJ2-3, with 12 nucleotides matching TRBD2. The germline V gene has CDR1 SGDLS and CDR2 YYNGEE. CDR3 size: 16 residues. The J segment lost 5 bases and the V segment lost 4 bases, leaving 8 bases of the junction unmatched. The CDR3 DNA reads TGTGCCAGCAGCACCGCTAGCGGGGGGGCCGTAGATACGCAGTATTTT. Its protein product is CASSTASGGAVDTQYF.

V is TRBV10-3 and J is TRBJ1-1; no clear D gene. The length of the CDR3 is 12 residues. V was pared by 6 bases and J by 8 bases, with 13 bases between. Germline V gene lookup returns CDR1 ENHRY and CDR2 SYGVKD. The CDR3 protein is CAIRRAGMEAFF. CDR3 in DNA: TGTGCCATCAGGAGGGCAGGAATGGAAGCTTTCTTT.